The 18 T cell receptor beta chains given below trace back to one sample, sequenced in a study of T cell responses to AZD1222 COVID-19 vaccine. Sequencing used immunoSEQ multiplex PCR; TCRdb keeps in-frame clones, though not all of them. The sample has 90,000 to 100,000 clones; around 85% are singletons. Sequencing was performed on peripheral blood, taken 28 days after the second AZD1222 dose. These TCRs come from an adult who received the AZD1222 COVID-19 vaccine.

The chain combines TRBV7-8 with TRBJ2-3; 13 bases map to TRBD2. Germline-derived CDR1 and CDR2 are SGHVS and FQNEAQ. The ends lost 7 bases at V and 6 bases at J; junction bases unmatched: 4. This CDR3 region has 14 residues. CDR3 protein: CASTTSGGVDTQYF. In nucleotides, the CDR3 is TGTGCCAGCACCACTAGCGGGGGGGTGGATACGCAGTATTTT.

The V and J genes are TRBV5-5 and TRBJ1-1; D gene ambiguous. CDR1 is SGHKS and CDR2 is YYEKEE in the germline V gene (reference sequence). V was trimmed by 5 bases and J by 1 base, leaving 12 bases between them. CDR3 length equals 14 residues. As DNA, the CDR3 is TGTGCCAGCAGGACGGGCAGGTCGAACACTGAAGCTTTCTTT. This encodes CASRTGRSNTEAFF.

V usage is TRBV19 and J usage is TRBJ2-3; D is ambiguous. Germline-derived CDR1 and CDR2 are LNHDA and SQIVND (reference sequence). The CDR3 sequence is 15 residues long. Deletions cut 7 bases from V and 3 bases from J, with 17 bases between. The CDR3: CASTPQGRLTDTQYF. The CDR3 DNA follows: TGTGCCAGTACTCCTCAAGGACGTTTAACAGATACGCAGTATTTT.

J is TRBJ1-2 and V is TRBV2; 12 bases are shared with TRBD1. This CDR3 contains 15 residues. V shed 6 bases and J 7 bases; nucleotides not matched to a gene: 9. Germline V gene lookup returns CDR1 SNHLY and CDR2 FYNNEI. The CDR3 loop reads CASRGTGTGGSGYTF. The DNA for the CDR3 is TGTGCCAGCAGGGGAACCGGGACAGGGGGCAGTGGCTACACCTTC.

The J gene is TRBJ2-7, the V gene TRBV4-3, with 13 positions matching TRBD2. This CDR3 is 18 amino acids long. Germline V gene data show CDR1 as LGHNA and CDR2 as YSLEER. Losses at the gene ends were 1 base for V and 6 bases for J; bases not matched to a gene: 12. The CDR3 protein is CASSQGPPGLAGDREQYF. Here the CDR3 DNA reads TGCGCCAGCAGCCAAGGCCCCCCAGGACTAGCGGGAGATCGCGAGCAGTACTTC.

V usage is TRBV4-1 and J usage is TRBJ2-7; D gene unclear. This CDR3 comprises 13 residues. V was clipped by 2 bases and J by 6 bases, with 11 bases between them. The germline CDR1 and CDR2 sequences are MGHRA and YSYEKL. This chain's CDR3 is CASSQPPAREQYF. The CDR3, as DNA: TGCGCCAGCAGCCAACCTCCAGCGCGCGAGCAGTACTTC.

The chain recombines TRBV19 with TRBJ2-5, with 15 bases lining up with TRBD2. This CDR3 contains 16 residues. The J segment lost 4 bases and the V segment lost 5 bases, leaving 5 bases of the junction unmatched. The germline CDR1 and CDR2 sequences are LNHDA and SQIVND (reference sequence). The CDR3 reads CASSVWTSGGAETQYF. DNA of the CDR3: TGTGCCAGTAGTGTGTGGACTAGCGGGGGGGCAGAGACCCAGTACTTC.

The V gene is TRBV4-1, the J gene TRBJ1-5, with D possibly matching TRBD1 (6 bases). CDR1 is MGHRA and CDR2 is YSYEKL in the germline V gene. The CDR3 runs to 14 residues. Trimming cost V 1 base and J 5 bases, with 9 bases left between them. In DNA, the CDR3 is TGCGCCAGCAGCCAAGCACAGGGTGATCAGCCCCAGCATTTT. Amino acids: CASSQAQGDQPQHF.

A few counts support this clone. This chain connects TRBV3-1 (or the pseudogene TRBV3-2) to TRBJ1-6; perhaps TRBD1 as D (5 bases). Germline CDR1 LGHDT, CDR2 YNNKEL (reference sequence). CDR3 length: 14 amino acids. Trimming cost V 2 bases and J 5 bases, with 7 bases left between them. In DNA form, the CDR3 reads TGTGCCAGCAGCCAATCAGGGAATAATTCACCCCTCCACTTT. This translates into CASSQSGNNSPLHF.

This chain links TRBV5-6 with TRBJ1-5, with unresolved D. This CDR3 contains 15 residues. Trimming shortened V by 0 bases and J by 0 bases, and 7 bases separated the two germline ends. CDR1 and CDR2 (germline): SGHDT, YYEEEE. DNA for the CDR3: TGTGCCAGCAGCTTGGAAGGGTATAGCAATCAGCCCCAGCATTTT. It yields the protein CASSLEGYSNQPQHF.

Only one count was recorded for this clone. CDR3 sequence (DNA): TGTGCCAGCAGCATTCTACCGGGACAAGGGACCTACGAGCAGTACTTC. Translated: CASSILPGQGTYEQYF. The V and J genes are TRBV7-8 and TRBJ2-7; possible D gene TRBD1, 6 bases. Germline CDR1 SGHVS, CDR2 FQNEAQ. The V and J ends lost 5 bases and 2 bases respectively, with 19 bases between them. CDR3 size: 16 residues.

DNA of the CDR3: TGTGCCAGCAGTTGGGTCCTCGAGACCCAGTACTTC. Translation gives CASSWVLETQYF. The chain combines TRBV6-2 or TRBV6-3 with TRBJ2-5, with no clear D. The germline V and J ends were trimmed by 4 bases and 5 bases, with 8 bases remaining between them. The germline V gene encodes CDR1 MNHEY and CDR2 SVGEGT. The CDR3 covers 12 residues.

This sequence joins TRBV29-1 and TRBJ2-3; 7 bases match TRBD1. The ends lost 4 bases at V and 14 bases at J; junction bases unmatched: 15. The CDR3 is 13 residues long. The germline V gene encodes CDR1 SQVTM and CDR2 ANQGSEA. DNA for the CDR3: TGCAGCGTTGCCGAGACAGGGAAGGGTTTTAGGTATTTT. It is translated as CSVAETGKGFRYF.

In regard to this clone: Additional DNA sequences in this sample encode the identical CDR3. The chain uses TRBV5-1 and TRBJ2-2, with D hard to call. The CDR3 length is 13 residues. Trimming removed 0 bases from V and 4 bases from J, with 4 bases in between. Per the germline V gene, CDR1 is SGHRS and CDR2 is YFSETQ. The CDR3 sequence: CASSLGPTGELFF. The CDR3 DNA follows: TGCGCCAGCAGCTTGGGACCCACCGGGGAGCTGTTTTTT.

The rearrangement joins TRBV5-1 to TRBJ2-5, with D tentatively TRBD2 (6 bases). The CDR3 is 14 amino acids. The germline V and J ends were trimmed by 0 bases and 5 bases, with 11 bases remaining between them. From germline, CDR1 is SGHRS and CDR2 YFSETQ. CDR3 region: CASSLGTTRETQYF. CDR3 bases: TGCGCCAGCAGCTTGGGGACTACCCGCGAGACCCAGTACTTC.

J is TRBJ1-2 and V is TRBV6-1; no firm D call. CDR3 length: 15 amino acids. V was trimmed by 1 base and J by 8 bases, leaving 17 bases between them. CDR1 is MNHNS, CDR2 SASEGT, per germline. CDR3 residues: CASSEGVSPADGYTF. As DNA, the CDR3 is TGTGCCAGCAGTGAAGGGGTCAGCCCAGCGGACGGCTACACCTTC.

This clone has only a few counts. The gene calls are TRBV6-6 and TRBJ2-2; 7 positions agree with TRBD2. Trimming cost V 7 bases and J 7 bases; bases outside gene matches: 9. Germline V gives CDR1 MNHNY, CDR2 SVGAGI (reference sequence). The CDR3 runs to 14 residues. The CDR3 loop is CASNPHPGGGELFF. The CDR3 DNA is TGTGCCAGCAACCCTCACCCGGGGGGCGGGGAGCTGTTTTTT.

This chain connects TRBV7-8 to TRBJ2-3, with no clear D. Germline values: CDR1 SGHVS, CDR2 FQNEAQ. The V gene lost 3 bases and the J gene lost 4 bases, with 11 bases spanning the gap. The CDR3 totals 14 residues. In DNA form, the CDR3 reads TGTGCCAGCAGCTTCGGCAATATTGCAGATACGCAGTATTTT. Its translation: CASSFGNIADTQYF.